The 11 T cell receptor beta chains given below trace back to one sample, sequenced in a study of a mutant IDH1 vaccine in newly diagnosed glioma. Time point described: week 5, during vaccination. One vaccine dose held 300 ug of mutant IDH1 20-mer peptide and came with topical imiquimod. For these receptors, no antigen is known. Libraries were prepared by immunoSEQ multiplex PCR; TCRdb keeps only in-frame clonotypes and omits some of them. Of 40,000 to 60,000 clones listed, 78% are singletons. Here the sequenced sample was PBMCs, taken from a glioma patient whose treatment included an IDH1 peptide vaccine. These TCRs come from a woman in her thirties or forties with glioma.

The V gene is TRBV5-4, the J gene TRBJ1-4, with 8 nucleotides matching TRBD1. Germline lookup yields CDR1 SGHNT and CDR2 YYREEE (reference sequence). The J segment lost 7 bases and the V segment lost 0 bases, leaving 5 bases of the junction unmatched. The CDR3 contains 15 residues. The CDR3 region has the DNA TGTGCCAGCAGCTTGGGTGACAGGGGTAGTGAAAAACTGTTTTTT. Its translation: CASSLGDRGSEKLFF.

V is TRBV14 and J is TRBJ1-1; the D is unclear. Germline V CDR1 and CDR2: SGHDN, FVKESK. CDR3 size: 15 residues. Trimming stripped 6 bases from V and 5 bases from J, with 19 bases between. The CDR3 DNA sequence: TGTGCCAGCAGGCCCGAAGGCCCAGCGCGGACTGAAGCTTTCTTT. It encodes CASRPEGPARTEAFF.

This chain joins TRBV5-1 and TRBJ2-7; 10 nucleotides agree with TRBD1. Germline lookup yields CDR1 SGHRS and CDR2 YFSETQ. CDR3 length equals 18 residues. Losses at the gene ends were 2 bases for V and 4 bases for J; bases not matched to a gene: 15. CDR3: CASSFFPFDRGLIYEQYF. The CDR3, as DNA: TGCGCCAGCAGCTTTTTCCCCTTCGACAGGGGGCTAATTTACGAGCAGTACTTC.

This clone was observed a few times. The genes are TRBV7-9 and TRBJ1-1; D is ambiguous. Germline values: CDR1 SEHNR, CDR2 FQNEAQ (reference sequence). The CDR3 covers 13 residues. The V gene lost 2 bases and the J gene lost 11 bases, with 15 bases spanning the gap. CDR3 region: CASSLTYEGKAFF. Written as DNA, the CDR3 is TGTGCCAGCAGCTTAACATACGAGGGAAAGGCTTTCTTT.

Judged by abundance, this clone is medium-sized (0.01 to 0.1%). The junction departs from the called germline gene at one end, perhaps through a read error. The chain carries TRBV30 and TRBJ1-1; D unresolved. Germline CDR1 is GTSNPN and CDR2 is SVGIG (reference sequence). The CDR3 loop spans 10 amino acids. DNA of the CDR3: TGTGCCTGGAGTGTAAGCCAGGCCGACTTT. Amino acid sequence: CAWSVSQADF.

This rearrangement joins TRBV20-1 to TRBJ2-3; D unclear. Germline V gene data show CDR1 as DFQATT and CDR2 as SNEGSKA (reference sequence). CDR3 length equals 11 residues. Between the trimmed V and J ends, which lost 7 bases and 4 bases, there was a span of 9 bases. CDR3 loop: CSVSSPDTQYF. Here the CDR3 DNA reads TGCAGTGTATCCAGCCCAGATACGCAGTATTTT.

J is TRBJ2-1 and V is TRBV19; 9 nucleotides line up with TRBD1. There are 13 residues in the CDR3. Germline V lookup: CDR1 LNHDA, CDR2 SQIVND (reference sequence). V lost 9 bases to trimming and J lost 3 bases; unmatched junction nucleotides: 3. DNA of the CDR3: TGTGCCAGCCGGGACAGGGTCTACAATGAGCAGTTCTTC. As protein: CASRDRVYNEQFF.

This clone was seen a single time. CDR3 DNA sequence: TGTGCCAGCAGTTCAATTAGGAAGGAGACCCAGTACTTC. Protein product: CASSSIRKETQYF. The chain couples TRBV11-2 to TRBJ2-5; the D is unclear. V lost 6 bases and J lost 5, with 13 bases in between. The V gene's germline CDR1 is SGHAT and CDR2 FQNNGV. The length of the CDR3 is 13 residues.

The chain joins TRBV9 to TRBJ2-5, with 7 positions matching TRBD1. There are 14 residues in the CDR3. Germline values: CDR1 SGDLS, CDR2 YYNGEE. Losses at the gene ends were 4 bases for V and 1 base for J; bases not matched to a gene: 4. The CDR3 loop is CASSPRQGQETQYF. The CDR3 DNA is TGTGCCAGCAGCCCCAGACAGGGCCAAGAGACCCAGTACTTC.

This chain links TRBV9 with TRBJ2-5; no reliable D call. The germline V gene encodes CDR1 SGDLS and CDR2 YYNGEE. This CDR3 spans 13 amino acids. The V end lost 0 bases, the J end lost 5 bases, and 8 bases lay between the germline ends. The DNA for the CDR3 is TGTGCCAGCAGCGTAGAAAGCAGGGAGACCCAGTACTTC. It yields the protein CASSVESRETQYF.

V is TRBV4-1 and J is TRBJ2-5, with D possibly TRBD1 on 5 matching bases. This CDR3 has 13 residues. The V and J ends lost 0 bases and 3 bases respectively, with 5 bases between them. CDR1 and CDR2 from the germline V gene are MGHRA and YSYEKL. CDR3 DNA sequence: TGCGCCAGCAGCCAAGACAGGGAAGAGACCCAGTACTTC. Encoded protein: CASSQDREETQYF.